This is a list of T cell receptor beta chains from one sample in a study of circulating CD8 cells and anti-PD-1 response in melanoma. TCRdb fed the reads into MiXCR, producing one record per CDR3 protein. The sample has 400 to 550 distinct CDR3 sequences, 8% to 13% seen once. The sample here was CD8+ T cells from PBMCs, taken at baseline or after one month of anti-PD-1 therapy (not recorded which). These receptors were taken from a human donor with melanoma. Both conserved end residues are part of each CDR3. D genes are given only for firm matches. A row's size may be missing; if present it is once, few, many or a size class.

D gene,clone size,J gene,V gene,CDR3 DNA,CDR3 protein
TRBD2,medium-sized,TRBJ2-5,TRBV20-1,TGCAGTGCTAGAGATGGGGACGGGAGGCAAGAGACCCAGTACTTC,CSARDGDGRQETQYF
.,large,TRBJ2-2,TRBV14,TGTGCCAGCAGCCCAGGACCGCCGAACACCGGGGAGCTGTTTTTT,CASSPGPPNTGELFF
.,medium-sized,TRBJ1-6,TRBV20-1,TGCAGTGCTAGAGAGGGGCTGATTAATTCACCCCTCCACTTT,CSAREGLINSPLHF
TRBD2,.,TRBJ2-1,TRBV18,TGTGCCAGCTCACCACCGGAGCCTAGCGGTCCCTACAATGAGCAGTTCTTC,CASSPPEPSGPYNEQFF
TRBD2,.,TRBJ2-1,TRBV25-1,TGTGCCAGCAGTGGATGGGGAATAGCGGGATACTCATACAATGAGCAGCTCTTC,CASSGWGIAGYSYNEQLF
TRBD1,medium-sized,TRBJ1-5,TRBV12-3/TRBV12-4,TGTGCCAGCAGTTCAGGGGGCCTTCAGCCCCAGCATTTT,CASSSGGLQPQHF
TRBD2,large,TRBJ2-3,TRBV7-3,TGTGCCAGCAGCTCAAGCGGGGGGGCAATAGATACGCAGTATTTT,CASSSSGGAIDTQYF
.,large,TRBJ1-4,TRBV29-1,TGCAGCGTTGTCCCCGGGGACTTCAATGAAAAACTGTTTTTT,CSVVPGDFNEKLFF
TRBD1,large,TRBJ2-2,TRBV28,TGTGCCAGCAGTTCGCCTAAGGGGGCGCGGGAGCTGTTTTTT,CASSSPKGARELFF
.,large,TRBJ1-1,TRBV20-1,TGCAGTGCTAGAATTCGGACAGACACTGAAGCTTTCTTT,CSARIRTDTEAFF
.,large,TRBJ1-2,TRBV20-1,TGCAGTGCAACTCATGACACCGACTATGGCTACACCTTC,CSATHDTDYGYTF
.,large,TRBJ1-6,TRBV7-2,TGTGCCAGCAGCATAAATAATTCACCCCTCCACTTT,CASSINNSPLHF
.,large,TRBJ2-7,TRBV7-2,TGTGCCAGCAGCTTAGATCCCCAGGGATACGAGCAGTACTTC,CASSLDPQGYEQYF